A selection of T cell receptor beta chains follows, all from one sample in a study of CD8 T cells in ankylosing spondylitis. TCRdb reprocessed the 5' RACE reads with MiXCR, giving one entry per CDR3 protein. The data show approximately 88,000 distinct CDR3 sequences, about 9% seen once. Source material: blood, either unsorted or a sorted T cell fraction (not recorded which). The receptors derive from a male donor with ankylosing spondylitis or in good health (not recorded which). The CDR3 runs from the conserved cysteine through the conserved F or W. The D gene is left open where the match is weak. Clone size is not always given. Where it is, it says once, few, many or a class for expanded clones.

d_call j_call clone_size v_call cdr3_aa cdr3_nt
TRBD2 TRBJ2-7 few TRBV2 CASSEAVAGYEQYF TGTGCCAGCAGTGAAGCGGTAGCGGGGTACGAGCAGTACTTC
. TRBJ1-2 . TRBV20-1 CSPGGDYGYTF TGCAGTCCGGGGGGGGACTATGGCTACACCTTC
. TRBJ2-6 . TRBV7-6 CASSPEVRGSGANVLTF TGTGCCAGCAGCCCAGAGGTTCGGGGCTCCGGGGCCAACGTCCTGACTTTC
TRBD2 TRBJ2-7 few TRBV27 CASSPSSGGNSYEQYF TGTGCCAGCAGTCCCTCTAGCGGGGGGAACTCCTACGAGCAGTACTTC
. TRBJ1-5 medium-sized TRBV24-1 CATSDQSNQPQHF TGTGCCACCAGTGACCAAAGCAATCAGCCCCAGCATTTT
. TRBJ2-7 many TRBV2 CASTSSIASEQYF TGTGCCAGCACATCGTCGATAGCCAGCGAGCAGTACTTC
TRBD1 TRBJ1-5 many TRBV5-1 CASSKTGEGNQPQHF TGCGCCAGCAGCAAGACAGGGGAGGGCAATCAGCCCCAGCATTTT
. TRBJ1-5 many TRBV28 CASSLPSGASNQPQHF TGTGCCAGCAGTTTACCCTCGGGGGCAAGCAATCAGCCCCAGCATTTT
. TRBJ1-1 many TRBV6-5 CASSYSAGERRNTEAFF TGTGCCAGCAGTTACTCGGCAGGGGAGCGGAGGAACACTGAAGCTTTCTTT
TRBD2 TRBJ2-1 few TRBV12-3/TRBV12-4 CASSPGAGGTLNEQFF TGTGCCAGCAGCCCCGGGGCGGGGGGAACGTTAAATGAGCAGTTCTTC
TRBD2 TRBJ2-7 many TRBV20-1 CSATPGSSGYEQYF TGCAGTGCTACCCCAGGGTCTAGCGGCTACGAGCAGTACTTC
. TRBJ2-3 many TRBV18 CASSLSAATDTQYF TGTGCCAGCTCACTGTCCGCGGCCACAGATACGCAGTATTTT
. TRBJ1-1 many TRBV3-1 CASSQDLGSRRTDLNTEAFF TGTGCCAGCAGCCAAGATCTGGGAAGCAGAAGAACCGACCTGAACACTGAAGCTTTCTTT
. TRBJ2-2 . TRBV11-2 CASSFGGHTGELFF TGTGCCAGCAGCTTTGGGGGGCACACCGGGGAGCTGTTTTTT
. TRBJ2-2 few TRBV5-1 CASSLGHLTGELFF TGCGCCAGCAGCTTGGGGCACCTCACCGGGGAGCTGTTTTTT
TRBD2 TRBJ2-1 . TRBV3-1 CASSQGYNSGEEQFF TGTGCCAGCAGCCAAGGCTACAACAGCGGGGAAGAGCAGTTCTTC
. TRBJ1-4 . TRBV11-1 CASSLGGRVGEKLFF TGTGCCAGCAGCCTTGGGGGGCGCGTCGGTGAAAAACTGTTTTTT
. TRBJ2-5 few TRBV23-1 CASSQYPRGKETQYF TGCGCCAGCAGTCAATACCCGCGAGGGAAAGAGACCCAGTACTTC
. TRBJ2-5 many TRBV14 CASSPGFNIAETQYF TGTGCCAGCAGCCCCGGATTTAATATAGCAGAGACCCAGTACTTC
TRBD1 TRBJ1-1 . TRBV9 CASSDGPSRGDTEAFF TGTGCCAGCAGCGACGGACCAAGCAGGGGGGACACTGAAGCTTTCTTT
. TRBJ2-1 many TRBV10-3 CAISPIDNEQFF TGTGCCATCAGCCCCATAGATAATGAGCAGTTCTTC
TRBD2 TRBJ2-1 many TRBV20-1 CSADPALAVAYNEQFF TGCAGTGCCGACCCGGCGCTAGCGGTTGCATACAATGAGCAGTTCTTC
. TRBJ1-1 many TRBV19 CASTMRGNTEAFF TGTGCCAGTACCATGCGGGGGAACACTGAAGCTTTCTTT
. TRBJ2-3 many TRBV28 CASSSTAVRVGTDTQYF TGTGCCAGCAGTTCCACTGCAGTTCGGGTGGGCACAGATACGCAGTATTTT
. TRBJ1-2 . TRBV5-6 CASSPGLRVVGYTF TGTGCCAGCAGCCCCGGGCTCAGGGTAGTTGGCTACACCTTC
. TRBJ2-7 few TRBV11-2 CASSYSLGAYEQYF TGTGCCAGCAGCTACTCCCTAGGTGCCTACGAGCAGTACTTC
TRBD1 TRBJ1-4 many TRBV7-6 CASSLVWQGESEKLFF TGTGCCAGCAGCTTAGTTTGGCAGGGGGAAAGTGAAAAACTGTTTTTT
. TRBJ2-7 many TRBV28 CASSSEDYEQYF TGTGCCAGCAGCTCAGAGGATTACGAGCAGTACTTC
. TRBJ2-5 many TRBV4-2 CASSQDRTSLQETQYF TGTGCCAGCAGCCAAGATAGGACTTCTCTACAAGAGACCCAGTACTTC
. TRBJ2-5 few TRBV7-9 CASSAGETQYF TGTGCCAGCAGTGCAGGGGAGACCCAGTACTTC
TRBD2 TRBJ2-3 few TRBV5-1 CASSFEVAGGTDTQYF TGCGCCAGCAGCTTTGAGGTAGCGGGGGGCACAGATACGCAGTATTTT
. TRBJ2-3 . TRBV7-2 CASSLQPSDTQYF TGTGCCAGCAGCTTACAGCCCTCAGATACGCAGTATTTT
TRBD1 TRBJ2-2 many TRBV29-1 CSGTRGQGNTGELFF TGCAGCGGTACGAGAGGACAGGGAAACACCGGGGAGCTGTTTTTT
TRBD1 TRBJ2-7 few TRBV5-1 CASSRGQGYDEQYF TGCGCCAGCAGTCGGGGACAGGGCTACGACGAGCAGTACTTC
. TRBJ1-1 many TRBV9 CASSDRREMNTEAFF TGTGCCAGCAGCGACCGACGGGAAATGAACACTGAAGCTTTCTTT
. TRBJ1-5 many TRBV6-2/TRBV6-3 CASSYSSGTFWGQPQHF TGTGCCAGCAGTTACTCTTCTGGCACATTCTGGGGTCAGCCCCAGCATTTT
TRBD1 TRBJ1-2 many TRBV6-5 CASSYPGTARSYGYTF TGTGCCAGCAGTTACCCAGGGACAGCCAGGAGCTATGGCTACACCTTC